Each of the 24 T cell receptor beta chains below was sequenced from the same sample in a study of PD-1 blockade in classical Hodgkin lymphoma. Following autologous stem cell transplantation, relapse occurred in every patient, and exposure to brentuximab vedotin varied. The protocol was immunoSEQ multiplex PCR, while the TCRdb copy is restricted to in-frame clones and leaves out a portion. This sample yields nearly 55,000 clones, of which approximately 81% are seen a single time; under 20% belongs to the top ten. This specimen consisted of peripheral blood mononuclear cells (PBMCs), obtained at baseline. Receptors were obtained from a human donor with classical Hodgkin lymphoma.

The chain employs TRBV19 and TRBJ2-1, with TRBD2 identical over 7 bases. The CDR3 length is 13 residues. After removal of 5 bases from V and 15 bases from J, the junction contained 13 bases not matched to a gene. Germline CDR1 and CDR2: LNHDA and SQIVND (reference sequence). The CDR3 DNA reads as TGTGCCAGTAGTGGGGACTACGGGAAAAAGGTGTTCTTC. This gives the protein CASSGDYGKKVFF.

The V gene is TRBV27, the J gene TRBJ2-1; 7 bases are a match to TRBD1. The CDR3 is made up of 14 amino acids. The V gene's germline CDR1 is MNHEY and CDR2 SMNVEV (reference sequence). The V and J ends lost 7 bases and 4 bases, in that order; junction bases with no gene match: 7. The CDR3 coding sequence is TGTGCCAGCACCCAAGGGACAGTTTACAATGAGCAGTTCTTC. It is translated as CASTQGTVYNEQFF.

The chain combines TRBV14 with TRBJ1-1; tentative D call: TRBD1 (5 bases). Germline V gene lookup returns CDR1 SGHDN and CDR2 FVKESK. This CDR3 has 15 amino acids. V lost 4 bases to trimming and J lost 7 bases, with 19 bases between them. In DNA form, the CDR3 reads TGTGCCAGCAGCCGTTCCTCGGGACTTATATATGAAGCTTTCTTT. Its protein is CASSRSSGLIYEAFF.

The chain uses TRBV5-1 and TRBJ2-7; 9 bases fit TRBD1. V shed 0 bases and J 5 bases; nucleotides not matched to a gene: 12. Germline V gene lookup returns CDR1 SGHRS and CDR2 YFSETQ. The CDR3 runs 17 residues. CDR3 DNA: TGCGCCAGCAGCTTGGGGGGCGTGCGGGACAGGGACCACGAGCAGTACTTC. Protein sequence: CASSLGGVRDRDHEQYF.

The genes are TRBV5-4 and TRBJ1-2; TRBD1 is a possible D gene (5 bases). The CDR3 is 13 amino acids. Germline CDR1 and CDR2: SGHNT and YYREEE (reference sequence). V was cut by 2 bases and J by 5 bases, with 10 bases left in between. CDR3 region: CASSLWGGYGYTF. The CDR3 coding sequence is TGTGCCAGCAGCTTATGGGGGGGGTATGGCTACACCTTC.

This clone came up a few times. This chain joins TRBV29-1 and TRBJ1-1; D is uncertain. CDR1 and CDR2 (germline): SQVTM, ANQGSEA. This CDR3 contains 13 residues. V lost 3 bases and J lost 0, with 8 bases in between. The CDR3 sequence is CSVDSYMNTEAFF. CDR3 coding DNA: TGCAGCGTTGACAGCTACATGAACACTGAAGCTTTCTTT.

This clone was seen a handful of times. This sequence joins TRBV7-3 and TRBJ2-7, with 9 bases aligning to TRBD1. CDR1 SGHTA and CDR2 FQGTGA come from the germline V gene. There are 16 residues in the CDR3. Trimming at V came to 5 bases and at J to 0 bases, leaving 8 bases not matched to a gene. As DNA, the CDR3 is TGTGCCAGCAGCCCCTGGACAGGGGAGCGCTCCTACGAGCAGTACTTC. Its translation: CASSPWTGERSYEQYF.

The V gene is TRBV19, the J gene TRBJ1-1, with no clear D. This CDR3 is 13 amino acids long. Trimming took 7 bases from V and 6 from J, leaving 15 bases between them. Per the germline V gene, CDR1 is LNHDA and CDR2 is SQIVND (reference sequence). CDR3: CASMRSGIAEAFF. As DNA, the CDR3 is TGTGCCAGTATGAGGTCCGGGATCGCTGAAGCTTTCTTT.

This clone was recorded only once. J is TRBJ2-1 and V is TRBV5-4; 12 bases fit TRBD2. The V gene's germline CDR1 is SGHNT and CDR2 YYREEE (reference sequence). The CDR3 totals 15 residues. With V trimmed by 2 bases and J by 5 bases, 2 bases remained unmatched. The CDR3 reads CASSLRTSGNNEQFF. The CDR3 region has the DNA TGTGCCAGCAGCTTAAGGACTAGCGGGAACAATGAGCAGTTCTTC.

The chain links TRBV7-2 to TRBJ2-7, with D perhaps TRBD2 (5 bases). This CDR3 is 14 amino acids long. Trimming shortened V by 1 base and J by 5 bases, and 12 bases separated the two germline ends. Germline values: CDR1 SGHTA, CDR2 FQGNSA. The CDR3 region has the DNA TGTGCCAGCAGCTTAGTGTCTTGGGGAGACGAGCAGTACTTC. Translated: CASSLVSWGDEQYF.

This chain links TRBV5-8 with TRBJ2-1; D might be TRBD2 (5 bases). Looked up from germline, CDR1 is SGHTS and CDR2 is YDEGEE. CDR3 length: 15 amino acids. The V end lost 4 bases, the J end lost 0 bases, and 11 bases lay between the germline ends. The CDR3 nucleotides read TGTGCCAGCAGCCAGGACTCCGGCTCCTACAATGAGCAGTTCTTC. Translated: CASSQDSGSYNEQFF.

The chain links TRBV7-9 to TRBJ1-1; TRBD1 might be the D (6 bases). The CDR3 runs 13 residues. Germline lookup yields CDR1 SEHNR and CDR2 FQNEAQ (reference sequence). V dropped 5 bases and J dropped 5 bases, with 12 bases sitting between them. The CDR3 DNA follows: TGTGCCAGCAGCATACAGGGAAATACTGAAGCTTTCTTT. Translated: CASSIQGNTEAFF.

The chain employs TRBV7-2 and TRBJ2-7; 7 positions agree with TRBD2. Germline trimming cut 5 bases from V and 0 bases from J; bases unmatched to any gene: 10. CDR3 length equals 16 residues. CDR1 SGHTA and CDR2 FQGNSA come from the germline V gene. The CDR3 is CASSRDSGLLSYEQYF. The CDR3 nucleotides are TGTGCCAGCAGCAGAGACTCGGGACTACTCTCCTACGAGCAGTACTTC.

The CDR3 is CASSSGQGRFGNQPQHF. The CDR3 DNA reads as TGTGCCAGCAGCTCGGGACAGGGGAGATTTGGCAATCAGCCCCAGCATTTT. V and J are TRBV7-6 and TRBJ1-5, with TRBD1 matching 10 bases. Losses at the gene ends were 4 bases for V and 2 bases for J; bases not matched to a gene: 8. Germline lookup yields CDR1 SGHVS and CDR2 FNYEAQ. The CDR3 is made up of 17 amino acids.

This chain links TRBV11-3 with TRBJ2-5; TRBD1 matches at 7 bases. CDR3 length equals 14 residues. Germline CDR1 SGHNT, CDR2 YENEEA. V gave up 8 bases and J gave up 4 bases; unmatched junction bases: 10. DNA for the CDR3: TGTGCCAGCCGAACCAGGGGGTCGAGAGAGACCCAGTACTTC. Translated, it gives CASRTRGSRETQYF. Full variable domain (remainder filled in from reference TRBV11-3 and TRBJ2-5): EAGVVQSPRYKIIEKKQPVAFWCNPISGHNTLYWYLQNLGQGPELLIRYENEEAVDDSQLPKDRFSAERLKGVDSTLKIQPAELGDSAVYLCASRTRGSRETQYFGPGTRLLVL.

The chain uses TRBV18 and TRBJ2-2, with a tentative D call TRBD1 (5 bases). CDR1 KGHSH and CDR2 LQKENI come from the germline V gene. V lost 3 bases, J lost 4 bases, and 6 bases lay in between. The CDR3 contains 13 residues. DNA of the CDR3: TGTGCCAGCTCACCGGGGCTCACCGGGGAGCTGTTTTTT. It translates to CASSPGLTGELFF.

V is TRBV5-4 and J is TRBJ2-2, with D tentatively TRBD1 (6 bases). Trimming cost V 1 base and J 1 base, with 8 bases left between them. The germline V gene encodes CDR1 SGHNT and CDR2 YYREEE (reference sequence). The CDR3 extends over 15 amino acids. The CDR3 is CASSLPTGNTGELFF. DNA for the CDR3: TGTGCCAGCAGCTTGCCGACAGGGAACACCGGGGAGCTGTTTTTT.

The chain combines TRBV7-2 with TRBJ2-1, with 8 bases identical to TRBD2. The V gene end was trimmed by 3 bases and the J gene end by 2 bases; junction bases not matched to a gene: 3. The germline gives CDR1 SGHTA, CDR2 FQGNSA. The CDR3 has 15 amino acids. In DNA, the CDR3 is TGTGCCAGCAGCTTCACTAGCGGCCCCTACAATGAGCAGTTCTTC. Its translation: CASSFTSGPYNEQFF.

V and J are TRBV9 and TRBJ2-7, with D perhaps matching TRBD2 (5 bases). CDR1 and CDR2 (germline): SGDLS, YYNGEE. This CDR3 region has 13 residues. V lost 0 bases and J 6 bases, leaving 10 bases between the germline ends. CDR3 sequence reads: CASSVGLAGEQYF. In DNA form, the CDR3 reads TGTGCCAGCAGCGTAGGGCTAGCAGGCGAGCAGTACTTC. The variable domain in full, with the rest retrieved from reference TRBV9 and TRBJ2-7, is DSGVTQTPKHLITATGQRVTLRCSPRSGDLSVYWYQQSLDQGLQFLIQYYNGEERAKGNILERFSAQQFPDLHSELNLSSLELGDSALYFCASSVGLAGEQYFGPGTRLTVT.

This clone appeared a single time. In DNA form, the CDR3 reads TGCGCCAGCAGCCAAGATGGGGCTAGCGGGAGGGCCGGGGAGCTGTTTTTT. Its translation: CASSQDGASGRAGELFF. The J gene is TRBJ2-2, the V gene TRBV4-3; 12 bases agree with TRBD2. The length of the CDR3 is 17 residues. Germline CDR1 reads LGHNA; CDR2 reads YSLEER. After removal of 0 bases from V and 6 bases from J, the junction contained 5 bases not matched to a gene.

The chain employs TRBV10-3 and TRBJ1-1; D remains ambiguous. V was cut by 0 bases and J by 1 base, with 9 bases left in between. The CDR3 is 15 amino acids. CDR1 is ENHRY, CDR2 SYGVKD, per germline. In DNA form, the CDR3 reads TGTGCCATCAGTGAGTCTAGAGCGAGGAACACTGAAGCTTTCTTT. It yields the protein CAISESRARNTEAFF.

This chain uses TRBV2 with TRBJ1-4, with 10 bases lining up with TRBD1. This CDR3 spans 14 amino acids. CDR1 and CDR2 from the germline V gene are SNHLY and FYNNEI. V lost 6 bases to trimming and J lost 7 bases; unmatched junction nucleotides: 5. The CDR3 reads CASRKGTGVEKLFF. DNA for the CDR3: TGTGCCAGCAGAAAAGGGACAGGGGTTGAAAAACTGTTTTTT.

V gene TRBV9 combines with J gene TRBJ1-1; 8 positions match TRBD1. The J segment lost 1 base and the V segment lost 3 bases, leaving 5 bases of the junction unmatched. The germline V gene encodes CDR1 SGDLS and CDR2 YYNGEE. The CDR3 covers 15 residues. The CDR3 sequence: CASSDGQGSNTEAFF. The DNA of the CDR3 is TGTGCCAGCAGCGACGGACAGGGTTCGAACACTGAAGCTTTCTTT.

The CDR3 here is CATQGLGQGINEQFF. The DNA for the CDR3 is TGTGCCACGCAGGGGCTCGGGCAGGGCATCAATGAGCAGTTCTTC. J is TRBJ2-1 and V is TRBV2, with a tentative D call TRBD1 (6 bases). Trimming stripped 10 bases from V and 6 bases from J, with 22 bases between. Germline assignment: CDR1 SNHLY and CDR2 FYNNEI. This CDR3 comprises 15 residues. The full variable domain, in which reference TRBV2 and TRBJ2-1 provide the parts outside the CDR3, is EPEVTQTPSHQVTQMGQEVILRCVPISNHLYFYWYRQILGQKVEFLVSFYNNEISEKSEIFDDQFSVERPDGSNFTLKIRSTKLEDSAMYFCATQGLGQGINEQFFGPGTRLTVL.